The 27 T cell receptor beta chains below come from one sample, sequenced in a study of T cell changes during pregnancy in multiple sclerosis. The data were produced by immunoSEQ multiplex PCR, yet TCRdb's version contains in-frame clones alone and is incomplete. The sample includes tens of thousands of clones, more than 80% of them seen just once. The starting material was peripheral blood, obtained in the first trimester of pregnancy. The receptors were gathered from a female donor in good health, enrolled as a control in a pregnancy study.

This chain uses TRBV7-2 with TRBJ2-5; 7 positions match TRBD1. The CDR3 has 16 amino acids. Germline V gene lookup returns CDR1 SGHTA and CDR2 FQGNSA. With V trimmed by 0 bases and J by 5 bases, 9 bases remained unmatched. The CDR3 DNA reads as TGTGCCAGCAGCTTAGCCGGGACAGCCATGGGGGAGACCCAGTACTTC. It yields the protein CASSLAGTAMGETQYF.

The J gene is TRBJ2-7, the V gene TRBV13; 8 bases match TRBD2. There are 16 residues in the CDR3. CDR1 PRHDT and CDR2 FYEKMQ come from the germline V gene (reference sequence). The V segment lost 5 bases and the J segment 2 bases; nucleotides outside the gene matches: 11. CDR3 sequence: CASSAMLGLAPYEQYF. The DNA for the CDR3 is TGTGCCAGCAGCGCCATGTTAGGACTAGCCCCCTACGAGCAGTACTTC.

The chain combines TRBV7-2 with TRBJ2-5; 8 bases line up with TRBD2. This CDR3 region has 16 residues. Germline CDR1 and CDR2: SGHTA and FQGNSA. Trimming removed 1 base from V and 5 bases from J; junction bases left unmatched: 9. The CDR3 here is CASSLVLGRAGETQYF. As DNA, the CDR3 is TGTGCCAGCAGCTTAGTCCTCGGGAGGGCCGGGGAGACCCAGTACTTC.

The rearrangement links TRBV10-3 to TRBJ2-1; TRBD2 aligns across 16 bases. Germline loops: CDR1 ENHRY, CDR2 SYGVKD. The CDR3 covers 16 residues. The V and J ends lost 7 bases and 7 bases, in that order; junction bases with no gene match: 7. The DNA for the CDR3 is TGTGCCATCACCCCGGGACTAGCGGGGGGGCGGAATGAGCAGTTCTTC. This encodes CAITPGLAGGRNEQFF.

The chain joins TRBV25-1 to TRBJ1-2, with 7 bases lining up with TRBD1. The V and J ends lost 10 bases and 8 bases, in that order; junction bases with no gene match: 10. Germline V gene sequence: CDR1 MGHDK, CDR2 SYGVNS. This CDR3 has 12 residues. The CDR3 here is CATQTGWGGYTF. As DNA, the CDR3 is TGTGCCACGCAGACAGGGTGGGGCGGCTACACCTTC.

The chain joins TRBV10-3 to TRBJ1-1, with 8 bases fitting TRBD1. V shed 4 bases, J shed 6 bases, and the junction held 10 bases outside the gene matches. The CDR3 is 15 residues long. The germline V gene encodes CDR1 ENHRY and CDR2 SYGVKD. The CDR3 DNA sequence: TGTGCCATCAGTGGACAGGGGTCGGTAATCGCTGAAGCTTTCTTT. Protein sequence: CAISGQGSVIAEAFF.

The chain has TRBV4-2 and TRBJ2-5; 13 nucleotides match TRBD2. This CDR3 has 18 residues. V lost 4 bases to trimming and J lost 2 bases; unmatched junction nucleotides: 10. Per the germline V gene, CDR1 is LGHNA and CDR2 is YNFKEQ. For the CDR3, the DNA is TGTGCCAGCAGCCCGTTGGGATTACTAGCGGGGGGGCAAGAGACCCAGTACTTC. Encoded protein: CASSPLGLLAGGQETQYF.

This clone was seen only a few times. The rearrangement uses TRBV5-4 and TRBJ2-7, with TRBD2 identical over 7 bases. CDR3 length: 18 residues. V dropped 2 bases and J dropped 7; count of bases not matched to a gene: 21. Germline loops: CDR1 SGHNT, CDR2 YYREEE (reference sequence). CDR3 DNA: TGTGCCAGCAGCTTTCCCTCCCCCTATGGGGGGAGGGCCAGGGAGCAGTACTTC. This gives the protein CASSFPSPYGGRAREQYF.

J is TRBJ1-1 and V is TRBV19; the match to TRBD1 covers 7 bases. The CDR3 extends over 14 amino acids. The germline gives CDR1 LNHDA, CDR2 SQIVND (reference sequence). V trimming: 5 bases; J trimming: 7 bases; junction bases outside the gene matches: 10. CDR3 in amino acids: CASSPQDRKGEAFF. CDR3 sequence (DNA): TGTGCCAGTAGTCCTCAGGACAGGAAAGGTGAAGCTTTCTTT.

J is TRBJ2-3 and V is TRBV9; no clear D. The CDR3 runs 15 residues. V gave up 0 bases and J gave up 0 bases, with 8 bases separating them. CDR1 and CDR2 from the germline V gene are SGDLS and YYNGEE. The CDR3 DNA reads TGTGCCAGCAGCGTAGATGCGCTCAGCACAGATACGCAGTATTTT. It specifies CASSVDALSTDTQYF.

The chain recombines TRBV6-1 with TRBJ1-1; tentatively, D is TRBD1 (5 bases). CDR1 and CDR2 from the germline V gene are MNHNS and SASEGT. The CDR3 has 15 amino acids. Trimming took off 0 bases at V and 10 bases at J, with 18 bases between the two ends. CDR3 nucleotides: TGTGCCAGCAGTGAAGCGGGACTTAGCTTAAGTTCAGCTTTCTTT. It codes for CASSEAGLSLSSAFF.

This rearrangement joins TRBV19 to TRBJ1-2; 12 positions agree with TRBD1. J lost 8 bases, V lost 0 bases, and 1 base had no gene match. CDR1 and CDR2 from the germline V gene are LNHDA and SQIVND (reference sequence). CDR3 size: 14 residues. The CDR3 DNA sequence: TGTGCCAGTAGTATAGAAGGGACAGGGGGCGGCTACACCTTC. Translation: CASSIEGTGGGYTF.

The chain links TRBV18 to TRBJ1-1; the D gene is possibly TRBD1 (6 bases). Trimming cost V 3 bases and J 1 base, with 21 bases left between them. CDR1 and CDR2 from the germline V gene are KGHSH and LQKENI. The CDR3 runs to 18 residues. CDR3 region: CASSPTRLFKGENTEAFF. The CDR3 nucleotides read TGTGCCAGCTCACCCACCCGACTCTTTAAGGGGGAGAACACTGAAGCTTTCTTT.

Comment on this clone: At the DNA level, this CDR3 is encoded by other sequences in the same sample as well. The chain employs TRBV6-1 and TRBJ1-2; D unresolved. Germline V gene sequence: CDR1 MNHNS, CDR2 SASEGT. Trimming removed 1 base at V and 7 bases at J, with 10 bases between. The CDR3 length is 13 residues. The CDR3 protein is CASSEVGGRGYTF. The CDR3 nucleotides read TGTGCCAGCAGTGAAGTAGGAGGTCGTGGCTACACCTTC.

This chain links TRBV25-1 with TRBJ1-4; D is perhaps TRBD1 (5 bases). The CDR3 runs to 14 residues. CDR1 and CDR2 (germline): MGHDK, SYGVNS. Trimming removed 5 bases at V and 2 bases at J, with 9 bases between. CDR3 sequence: CASSLGGTNEKLFF. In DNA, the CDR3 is TGTGCCAGCAGTCTCGGGGGGACTAATGAAAAACTGTTTTTT.

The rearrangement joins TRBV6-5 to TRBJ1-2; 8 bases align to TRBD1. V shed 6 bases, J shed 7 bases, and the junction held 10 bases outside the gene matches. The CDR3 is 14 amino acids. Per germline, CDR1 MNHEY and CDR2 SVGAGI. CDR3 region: CASRQTGEGTGYTF. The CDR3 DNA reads TGTGCCAGCAGACAGACAGGGGAAGGGACTGGCTACACCTTC.

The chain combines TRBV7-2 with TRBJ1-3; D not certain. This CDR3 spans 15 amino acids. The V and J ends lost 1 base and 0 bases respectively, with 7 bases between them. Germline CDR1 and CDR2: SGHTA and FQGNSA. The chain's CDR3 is CASSLVQSSGNTIYF. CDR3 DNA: TGTGCCAGCAGCTTAGTACAGTCCTCTGGAAACACCATATATTTT.

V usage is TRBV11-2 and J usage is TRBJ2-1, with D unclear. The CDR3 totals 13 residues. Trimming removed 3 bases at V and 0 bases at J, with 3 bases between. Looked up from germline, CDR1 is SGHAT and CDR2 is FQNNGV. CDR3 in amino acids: CASSFSSYNEQFF. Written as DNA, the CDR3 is TGTGCCAGCAGCTTCTCCTCCTACAATGAGCAGTTCTTC.

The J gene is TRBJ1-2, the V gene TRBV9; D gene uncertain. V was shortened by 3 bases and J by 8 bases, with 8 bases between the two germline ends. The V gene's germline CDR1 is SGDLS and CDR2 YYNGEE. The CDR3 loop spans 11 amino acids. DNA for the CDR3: TGTGCCAGCAGCGGTGGAGGAGGCTACACCTTC. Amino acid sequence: CASSGGGGYTF.

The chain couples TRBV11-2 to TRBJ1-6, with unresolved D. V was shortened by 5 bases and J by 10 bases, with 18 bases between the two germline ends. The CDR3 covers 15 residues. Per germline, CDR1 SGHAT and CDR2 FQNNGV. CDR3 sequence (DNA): TGTGCCAGCAGCCTCCTAGAAGGAGGAGTCTCACCCCTCCACTTT. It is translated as CASSLLEGGVSPLHF.

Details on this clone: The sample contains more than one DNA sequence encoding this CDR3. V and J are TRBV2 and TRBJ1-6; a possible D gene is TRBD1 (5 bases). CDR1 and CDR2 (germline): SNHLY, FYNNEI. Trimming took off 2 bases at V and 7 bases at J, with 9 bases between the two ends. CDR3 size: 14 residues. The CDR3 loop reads CASSEQGRNSPLHF. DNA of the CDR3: TGTGCCAGCAGTGAACAGGGTCGGAATTCACCCCTCCACTTT. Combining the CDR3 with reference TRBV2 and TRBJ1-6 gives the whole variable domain EPEVTQTPSHQVTQMGQEVILRCVPISNHLYFYWYRQILGQKVEFLVSFYNNEISEKSEIFDDQFSVERPDGSNFTLKIRSTKLEDSAMYFCASSEQGRNSPLHFGNGTRLTVT.

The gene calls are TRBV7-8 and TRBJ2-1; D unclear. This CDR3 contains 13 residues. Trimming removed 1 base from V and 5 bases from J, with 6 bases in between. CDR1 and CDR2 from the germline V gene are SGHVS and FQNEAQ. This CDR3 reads CASSLDGNNEQFF. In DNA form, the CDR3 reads TGTGCCAGCAGCTTAGACGGTAACAATGAGCAGTTCTTC.

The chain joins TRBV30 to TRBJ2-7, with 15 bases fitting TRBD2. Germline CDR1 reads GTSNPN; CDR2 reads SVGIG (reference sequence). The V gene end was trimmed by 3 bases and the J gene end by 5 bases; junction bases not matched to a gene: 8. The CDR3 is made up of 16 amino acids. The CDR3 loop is CAWRGLAGGIYHEQYF. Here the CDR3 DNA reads TGTGCCTGGAGGGGACTAGCGGGAGGAATCTACCACGAGCAGTACTTC.

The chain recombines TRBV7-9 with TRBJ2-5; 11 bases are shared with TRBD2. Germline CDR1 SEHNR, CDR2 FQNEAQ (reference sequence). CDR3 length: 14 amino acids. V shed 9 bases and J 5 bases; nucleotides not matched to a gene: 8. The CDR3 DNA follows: TGTGCCAGTAATAGCGGGGGGGCCGGGGAGACCCAGTACTTC. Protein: CASNSGGAGETQYF. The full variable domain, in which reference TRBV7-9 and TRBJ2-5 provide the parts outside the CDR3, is DTGVSQNPRHKITKRGQNVTFRCDPISEHNRLYWYRQTLGQGPEFLTYFQNEAQLEKSRLLSDRFSAERPKGSFSTLEIQRTEQGDSAMYLCASNSGGAGETQYFGPGTRLLVL.

The CDR3: CASTGAVTDTQYF. The CDR3 bases are TGTGCCAGTACAGGGGCCGTCACAGATACGCAGTATTTT. V gene TRBV6-5 combines with J gene TRBJ2-3; 7 bases line up with TRBD1. Germline CDR1 and CDR2: MNHEY and SVGAGI. This CDR3 spans 13 amino acids. J gave up 2 bases and V 9 bases, and 5 bases lay outside the gene matches.

The CDR3 coding sequence is TGTGCCAGTAGTATAGCGGCGGAGAACACTGAAGCTTTCTTT. The encoded protein is CASSIAAENTEAFF. The chain joins TRBV19 to TRBJ1-1; D gene uncertain. Germline loops: CDR1 LNHDA, CDR2 SQIVND (reference sequence). The CDR3 length is 14 residues. Trimming stripped 1 base from V and 1 base from J, with 7 bases between.

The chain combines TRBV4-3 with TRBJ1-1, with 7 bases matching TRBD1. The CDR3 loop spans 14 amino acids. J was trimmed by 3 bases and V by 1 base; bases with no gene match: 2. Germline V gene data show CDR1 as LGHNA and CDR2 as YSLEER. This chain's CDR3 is CASSQGQGDTEAFF. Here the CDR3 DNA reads TGCGCCAGCAGCCAAGGACAGGGAGACACTGAAGCTTTCTTT.